Below, 3 T cell receptor beta chains from the same sample are listed, as sequenced in a study of CD8+ T cells in alopecia areata. Extraction of RNA preceded its reverse transcription into cDNA, which served as the sequencing template. The assay was immunoSEQ multiplex PCR, and TCRdb's table has in-frame clones only and misses some. The sample lists about 210,000 clones; over 60% were seen once. The treatment denotes: oral pan-JAK inhibitor, 5-10 mg twice daily. Sequenced here: CD4+ T cells sorted from blood, sampled at week 4, from a patient treated with tofacitinib. Receptors originate from a human donor with alopecia areata.

The rearrangement uses TRBV5-1 and TRBJ2-2; 10 bases map to TRBD2. The germline V gene encodes CDR1 SGHRS and CDR2 YFSETQ. Losses at the gene ends were 0 bases for V and 6 bases for J; bases not matched to a gene: 5. The CDR3 extends over 16 amino acids. CDR3 in DNA: TGCGCCAGCAGCTTGGTAGGGACTAGCGTGGCCGGGGAGCTGTTTTTT. Translating it yields CASSLVGTSVAGELFF.

The chain is built from TRBV4-3 and TRBJ2-3; D remains ambiguous. CDR3 length: 15 amino acids. Germline V gene lookup returns CDR1 LGHNA and CDR2 YSLEER. Trimming took off 4 bases at V and 4 bases at J, with 15 bases between the two ends. The CDR3 region is CASSLSVGAADTQYF. CDR3 in DNA: TGCGCCAGCAGCCTCTCCGTTGGAGCCGCAGATACGCAGTATTTT.

The chain employs TRBV7-9 and TRBJ2-7; D gene uncertain. Germline V gene data show CDR1 as SEHNR and CDR2 as FQNEAQ (reference sequence). This CDR3 is built from 14 residues. V lost 5 bases, J lost 3 bases, and 14 bases lay in between. The CDR3 region is CASSPRTGIYEQYF. The CDR3 coding sequence is TGTGCCAGCAGCCCCCGGACGGGTATCTACGAGCAGTACTTC.